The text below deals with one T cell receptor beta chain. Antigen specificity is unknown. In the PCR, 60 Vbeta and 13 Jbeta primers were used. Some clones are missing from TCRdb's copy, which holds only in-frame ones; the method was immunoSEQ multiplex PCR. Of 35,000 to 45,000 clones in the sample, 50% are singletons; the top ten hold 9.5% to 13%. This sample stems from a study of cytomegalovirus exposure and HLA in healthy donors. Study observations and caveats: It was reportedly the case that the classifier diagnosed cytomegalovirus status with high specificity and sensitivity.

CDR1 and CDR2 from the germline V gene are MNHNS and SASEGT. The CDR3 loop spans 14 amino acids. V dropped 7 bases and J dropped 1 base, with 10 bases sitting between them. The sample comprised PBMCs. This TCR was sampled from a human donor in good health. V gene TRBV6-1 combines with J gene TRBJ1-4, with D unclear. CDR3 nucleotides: TGTGCCAGCACCCAACACCTAACTAATGAAAAACTGTTTTTT. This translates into CASTQHLTNEKLFF.